This TCR beta chain was observed in a study of identical twins. MiXCR, run by TCRdb on the 5' RACE reads, gives a single entry per CDR3 protein. The top ten hold roughly 0.3% of the sample, which has 1.5 million to 2 million distinct CDR3 sequences, about 32% seen once. CDR3 length: 12 amino acids. The germline V gene has CDR1 DFQATT and CDR2 SNEGSKA (reference sequence). V lost 6 bases to trimming and J lost 4 bases; unmatched junction nucleotides: 3. Whole-study results and caveats: The degree of excess twin sharing was weaker in beta out-of-frame sequences.

On this clonotype: Its antigen is still unknown.

The sequence was obtained from a newborn girl in good health. The chain uses TRBV20-1 and TRBJ1-2, with 9 positions matching TRBD1. What was sequenced was cord blood. The CDR3 loop is CSAETGGYGYTF. CDR3 DNA sequence: TGCAGTGCCGAGACAGGGGGCTATGGCTACACCTTC.